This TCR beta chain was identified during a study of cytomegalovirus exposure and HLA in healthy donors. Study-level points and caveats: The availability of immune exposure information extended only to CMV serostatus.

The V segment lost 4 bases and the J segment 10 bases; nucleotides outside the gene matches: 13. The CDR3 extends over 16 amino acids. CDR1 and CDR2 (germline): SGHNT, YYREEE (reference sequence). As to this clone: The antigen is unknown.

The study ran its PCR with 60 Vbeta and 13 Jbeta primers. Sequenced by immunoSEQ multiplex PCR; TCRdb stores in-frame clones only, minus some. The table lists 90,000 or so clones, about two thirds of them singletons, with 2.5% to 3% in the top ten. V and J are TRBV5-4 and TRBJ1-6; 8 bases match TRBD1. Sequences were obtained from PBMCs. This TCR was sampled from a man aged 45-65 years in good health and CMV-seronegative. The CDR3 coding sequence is TGTGCCAGCAGCCTCCGGGCGCAGGGGGCATCATCACCCCTCCACTTT. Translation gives CASSLRAQGASSPLHF.